The clone carrying this T cell receptor (beta chain) was seen at least ten times. Its antigen remains unknown. These data are taken from a study of response to subunit inactivated influenza vaccine. Each CDR3 protein is one row after TCRdb ran MiXCR on the RT-PCR reads. The sample lists about 620,000 distinct CDR3 sequences; 12% were seen once. Whole-study results and caveats: Seasonal influenza vaccination, on each occasion, was suggested by the authors to recruit few new T cells.

With 3 bases removed from V and 4 bases from J, the gap between germline ends came to 7 bases. Germline V gives CDR1 SQVTM, CDR2 ANQGSEA. The CDR3 consists of 12 residues. The receptor's source is a man in his forties or fifties who received an inactivated influenza vaccine. The specimen was PBMCs from blood, collected on the day of vaccination. This rearrangement joins TRBV29-1 to TRBJ2-1; D may correspond to TRBD1 or TRBD2 (5 bases each). The DNA of the CDR3 is TGCAGCGTTGAGGGGGTTTACAATGAGCAGTTCTTC. Residues: CSVEGVYNEQFF.